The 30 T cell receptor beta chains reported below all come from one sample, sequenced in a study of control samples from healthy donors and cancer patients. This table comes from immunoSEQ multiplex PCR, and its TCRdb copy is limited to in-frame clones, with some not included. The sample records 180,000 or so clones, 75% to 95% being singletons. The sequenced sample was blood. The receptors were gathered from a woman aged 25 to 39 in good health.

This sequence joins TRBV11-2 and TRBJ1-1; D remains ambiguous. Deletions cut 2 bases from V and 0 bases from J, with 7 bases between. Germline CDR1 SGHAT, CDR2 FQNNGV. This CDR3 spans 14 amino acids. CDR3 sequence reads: CASSLIRMNTEAFF. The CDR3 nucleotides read TGTGCCAGCAGCTTAATTCGGATGAACACTGAAGCTTTCTTT.

Written as DNA, the CDR3 is TGTGCCAGCAGCTTAGTTTCAGGGAGAGGAGAGACCCAGTACTTC. Translating gives CASSLVSGRGETQYF. The rearrangement links TRBV11-3 to TRBJ2-5; D tentatively reads TRBD1 or TRBD2 (5 bases each). The CDR3 runs 15 residues. The ends were cut back, 1 base at V and 4 bases at J, with 13 bases in the middle. Germline lookup yields CDR1 SGHNT and CDR2 YENEEA.

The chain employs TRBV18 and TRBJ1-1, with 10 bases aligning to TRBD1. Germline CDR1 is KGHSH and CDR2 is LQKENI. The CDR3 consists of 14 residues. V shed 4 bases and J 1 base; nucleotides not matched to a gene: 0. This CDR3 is CASSRTGGNTEAFF. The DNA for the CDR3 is TGTGCCAGCTCACGGACAGGGGGGAACACTGAAGCTTTCTTT.

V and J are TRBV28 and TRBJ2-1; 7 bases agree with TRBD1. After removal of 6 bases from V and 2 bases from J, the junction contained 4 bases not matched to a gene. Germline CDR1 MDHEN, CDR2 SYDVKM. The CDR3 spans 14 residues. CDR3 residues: CASSRTGPYNEQFF. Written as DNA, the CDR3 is TGTGCCAGCAGCAGGACAGGCCCCTACAATGAGCAGTTCTTC.

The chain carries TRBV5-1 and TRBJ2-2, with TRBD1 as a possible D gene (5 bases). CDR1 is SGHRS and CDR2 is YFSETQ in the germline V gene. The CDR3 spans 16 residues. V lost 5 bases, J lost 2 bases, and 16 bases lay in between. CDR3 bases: TGCGCCAGCAGTTCACAGGCTAGTATCAACACCGGGGAGCTGTTTTTT. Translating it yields CASSSQASINTGELFF.

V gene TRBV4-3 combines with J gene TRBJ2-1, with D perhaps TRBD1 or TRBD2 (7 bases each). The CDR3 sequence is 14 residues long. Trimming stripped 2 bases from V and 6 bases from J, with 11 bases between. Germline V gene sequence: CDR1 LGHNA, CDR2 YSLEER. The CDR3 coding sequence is TGCGCCAGCAGCCAACCAGGGGGGGTCAATGAGCAGTTCTTC. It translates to CASSQPGGVNEQFF.

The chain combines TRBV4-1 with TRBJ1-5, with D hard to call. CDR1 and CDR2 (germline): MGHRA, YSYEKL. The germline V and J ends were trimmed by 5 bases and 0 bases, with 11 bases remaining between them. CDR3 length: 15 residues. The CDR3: CASSSNQDSNQPQHF. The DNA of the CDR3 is TGCGCCAGCAGCTCAAACCAGGATAGCAATCAGCCCCAGCATTTT.

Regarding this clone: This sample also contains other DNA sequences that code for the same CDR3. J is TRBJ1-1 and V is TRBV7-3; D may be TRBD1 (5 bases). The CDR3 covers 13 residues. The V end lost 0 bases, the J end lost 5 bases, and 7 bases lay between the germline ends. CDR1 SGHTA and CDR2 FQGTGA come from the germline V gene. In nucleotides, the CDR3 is TGTGCCAGCAGCTTAACGGGGGGTACTGAAGCTTTCTTT. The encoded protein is CASSLTGGTEAFF.

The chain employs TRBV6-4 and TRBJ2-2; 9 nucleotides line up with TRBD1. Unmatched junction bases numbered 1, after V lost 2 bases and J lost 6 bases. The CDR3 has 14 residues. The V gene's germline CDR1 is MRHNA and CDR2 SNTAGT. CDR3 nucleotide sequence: TGTGCCAGCAGTGACGGGACAGGGTCCGGGGAGCTGTTTTTT. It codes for CASSDGTGSGELFF.

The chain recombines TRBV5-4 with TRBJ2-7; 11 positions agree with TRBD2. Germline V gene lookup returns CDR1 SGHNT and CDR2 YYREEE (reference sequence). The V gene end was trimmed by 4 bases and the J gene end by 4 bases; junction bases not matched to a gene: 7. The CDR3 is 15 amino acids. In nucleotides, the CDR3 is TGTGCCAGCAGCCCGACTAGCGGGATCCGGTACGAGCAGTACTTC. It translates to CASSPTSGIRYEQYF.

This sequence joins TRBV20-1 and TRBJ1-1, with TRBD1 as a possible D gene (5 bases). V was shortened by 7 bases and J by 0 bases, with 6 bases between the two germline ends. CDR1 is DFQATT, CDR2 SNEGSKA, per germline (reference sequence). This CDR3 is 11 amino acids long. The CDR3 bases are TGCAGTGGACAGATGAACACTGAAGCTTTCTTT. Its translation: CSGQMNTEAFF.

Written as DNA, the CDR3 is TGTGCCAGCAGCCCCAGCAGGGGCAACACCGGGGAGCTGTTTTTT. It codes for CASSPSRGNTGELFF. This sequence joins TRBV6-5 and TRBJ2-2, with D perhaps matching TRBD1 (6 bases). Germline CDR1 and CDR2: MNHEY and SVGAGI. Trimming stripped 6 bases from V and 2 bases from J, with 13 bases between. This CDR3 is 15 amino acids long.

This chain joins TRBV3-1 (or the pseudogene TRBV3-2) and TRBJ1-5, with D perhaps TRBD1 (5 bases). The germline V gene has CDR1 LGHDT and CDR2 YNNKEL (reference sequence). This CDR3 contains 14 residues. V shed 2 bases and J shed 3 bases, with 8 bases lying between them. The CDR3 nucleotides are TGTGCCAGCAGCCAATTGGGGCCCAATCAGCCCCAGCATTTT. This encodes CASSQLGPNQPQHF.

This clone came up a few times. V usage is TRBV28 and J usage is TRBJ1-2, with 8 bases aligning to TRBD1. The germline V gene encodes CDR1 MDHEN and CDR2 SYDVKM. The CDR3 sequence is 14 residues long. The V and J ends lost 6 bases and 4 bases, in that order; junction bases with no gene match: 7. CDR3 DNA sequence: TGTGCCAGCAGAGAAGGACAGGGTGGCTATGGCTACACCTTC. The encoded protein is CASREGQGGYGYTF.

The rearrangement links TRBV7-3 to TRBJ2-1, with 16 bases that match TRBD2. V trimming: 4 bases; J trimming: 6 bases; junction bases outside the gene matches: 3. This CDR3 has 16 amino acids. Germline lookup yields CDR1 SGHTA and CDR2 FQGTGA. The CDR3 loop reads CASSWGLAGGGNEQFF. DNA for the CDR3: TGTGCCAGCAGCTGGGGACTAGCGGGAGGGGGCAATGAGCAGTTCTTC.

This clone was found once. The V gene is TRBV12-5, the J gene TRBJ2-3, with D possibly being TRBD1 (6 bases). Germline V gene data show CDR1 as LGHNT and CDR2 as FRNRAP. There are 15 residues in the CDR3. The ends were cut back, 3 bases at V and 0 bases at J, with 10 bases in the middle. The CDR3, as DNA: TGTGCTAGTGGTTTCTCCACAGGGAGCACAGATACGCAGTATTTT. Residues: CASGFSTGSTDTQYF.

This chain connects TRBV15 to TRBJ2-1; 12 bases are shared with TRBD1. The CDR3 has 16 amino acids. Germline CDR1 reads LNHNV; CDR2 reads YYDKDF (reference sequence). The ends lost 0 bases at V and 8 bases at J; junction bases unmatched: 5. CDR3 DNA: TGTGCCACCAGCAGAGATTTAGGGACAGGGGGCTATGAGCAGTTCTTC. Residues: CATSRDLGTGGYEQFF.

The CDR3 here is CASSRDGDNSPLHF. As DNA, the CDR3 is TGCGCCAGCAGTCGGGACGGCGACAATTCACCCCTCCACTTT. The rearrangement links TRBV5-1 to TRBJ1-6; possibly TRBD1 for D (5 bases). Per the germline V gene, CDR1 is SGHRS and CDR2 is YFSETQ. CDR3 length: 14 residues. V lost 5 bases and J lost 7, with 13 bases in between.

The CDR3 reads CASTGNQPQHF. The CDR3 nucleotides are TGCGCCAGCACGGGGAATCAGCCCCAGCATTTT. The chain has TRBV10-1 and TRBJ1-5; D gene ambiguous. V dropped 7 bases and J dropped 4 bases, with 5 bases sitting between them. This CDR3 has 11 amino acids. CDR1 is WNHNN, CDR2 SYGVQD, per germline (reference sequence).

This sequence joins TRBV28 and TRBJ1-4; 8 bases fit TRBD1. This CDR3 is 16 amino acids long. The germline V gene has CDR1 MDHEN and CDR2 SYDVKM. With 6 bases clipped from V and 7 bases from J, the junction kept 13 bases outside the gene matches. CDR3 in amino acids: CASRLEGRGRGEKLFF. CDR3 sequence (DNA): TGTGCCAGCAGGTTAGAGGGCAGGGGGCGAGGTGAAAAACTGTTTTTT. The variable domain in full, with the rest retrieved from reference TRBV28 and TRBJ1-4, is DVKVTQSSRYLVKRTGEKVFLECVQDMDHENMFWYRQDPGLGLRLIYFSYDVKMKEKGDIPEGYSVSREKKERFSLILESASTNQTSMYLCASRLEGRGRGEKLFFGSGTQLSVL.

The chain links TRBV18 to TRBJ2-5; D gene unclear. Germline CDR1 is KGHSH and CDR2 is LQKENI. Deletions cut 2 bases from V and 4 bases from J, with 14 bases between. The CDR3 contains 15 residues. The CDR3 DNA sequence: TGTGCCAGCTCACCAGGGTTGGGTGGAGCAGAGACCCAGTACTTC. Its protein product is CASSPGLGGAETQYF.

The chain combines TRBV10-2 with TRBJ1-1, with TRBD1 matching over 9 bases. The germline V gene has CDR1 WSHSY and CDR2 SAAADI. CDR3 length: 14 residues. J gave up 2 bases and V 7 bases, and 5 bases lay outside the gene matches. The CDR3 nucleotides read TGCGCCAGCACCGGGACAGGGTTTAACACTGAAGCTTTCTTT. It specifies CASTGTGFNTEAFF.

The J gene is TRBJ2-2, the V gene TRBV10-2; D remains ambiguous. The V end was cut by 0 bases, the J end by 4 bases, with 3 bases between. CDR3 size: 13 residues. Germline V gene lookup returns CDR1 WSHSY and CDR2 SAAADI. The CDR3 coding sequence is TGCGCCAGCAGTGAGTCGGGCACCGGGGAGCTGTTTTTT. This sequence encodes CASSESGTGELFF.

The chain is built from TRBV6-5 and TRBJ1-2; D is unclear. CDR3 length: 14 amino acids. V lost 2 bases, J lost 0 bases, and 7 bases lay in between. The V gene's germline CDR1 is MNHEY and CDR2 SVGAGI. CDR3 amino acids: CASSYGVANYGYTF. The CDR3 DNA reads TGTGCCAGCAGTTACGGGGTTGCTAACTATGGCTACACCTTC.

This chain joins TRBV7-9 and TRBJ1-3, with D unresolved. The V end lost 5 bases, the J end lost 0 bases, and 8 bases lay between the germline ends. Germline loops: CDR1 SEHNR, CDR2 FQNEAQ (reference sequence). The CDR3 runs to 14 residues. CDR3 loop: CASSGRTSGNTIYF. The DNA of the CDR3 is TGTGCCAGCAGCGGACGGACCTCTGGAAACACCATATATTTT.

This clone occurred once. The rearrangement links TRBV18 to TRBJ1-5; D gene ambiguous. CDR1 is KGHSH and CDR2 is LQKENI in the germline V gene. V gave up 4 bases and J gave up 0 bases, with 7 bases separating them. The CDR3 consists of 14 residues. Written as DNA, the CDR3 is TGTGCCAGCTCACTCGGAAATAGCAATCAGCCCCAGCATTTT. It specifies CASSLGNSNQPQHF.

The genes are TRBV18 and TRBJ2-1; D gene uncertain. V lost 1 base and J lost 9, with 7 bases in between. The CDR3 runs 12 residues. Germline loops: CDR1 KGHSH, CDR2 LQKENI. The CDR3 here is CASSPLGFEQFF. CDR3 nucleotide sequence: TGTGCCAGCTCACCACTAGGTTTTGAGCAGTTCTTC.

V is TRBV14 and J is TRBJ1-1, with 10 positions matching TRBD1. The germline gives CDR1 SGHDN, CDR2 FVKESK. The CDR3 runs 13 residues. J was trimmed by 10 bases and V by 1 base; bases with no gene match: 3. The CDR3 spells CASSQAGTGVAFF. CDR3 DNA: TGTGCCAGCAGCCAAGCCGGGACAGGGGTAGCTTTCTTT.

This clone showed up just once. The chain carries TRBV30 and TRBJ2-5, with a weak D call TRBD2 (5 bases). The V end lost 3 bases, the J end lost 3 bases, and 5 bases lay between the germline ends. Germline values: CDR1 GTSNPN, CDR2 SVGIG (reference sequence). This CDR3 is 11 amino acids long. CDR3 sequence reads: CAWRREETQYF. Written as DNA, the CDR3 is TGTGCCTGGAGGAGGGAAGAGACCCAGTACTTC.

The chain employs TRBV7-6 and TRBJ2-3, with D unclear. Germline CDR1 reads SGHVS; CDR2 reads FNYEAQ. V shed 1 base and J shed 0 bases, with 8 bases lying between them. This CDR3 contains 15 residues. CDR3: CASSLGLPSTDTQYF. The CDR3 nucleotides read TGTGCCAGCAGCTTAGGGCTTCCTAGCACAGATACGCAGTATTTT.